The sequence of this T cell receptor beta chain was determined in a study of glioma-infiltrating T cells after dendritic cell vaccination. Generated by immunoSEQ multiplex PCR, the TCRdb table keeps only in-frame clones and is missing some. The top ten clones hold under 3% of a sample with around 25,000 clones, 89% of them seen once. CDR3 size: 16 residues. The V segment lost 7 bases and the J segment 3 bases; nucleotides outside the gene matches: 10. The germline V gene has CDR1 SGHRS and CDR2 YFSETQ. Time point defined: after dendritic cell vaccination, including at tumor progression/relapse. The chain carries TRBV5-1 and TRBJ2-2; 9 nucleotides align to TRBD1. This material consisted of blood, taken after dendritic cell vaccination. The TCR was taken from a human donor with glioblastoma. CDR3 residues: CASGLWGQGDTGELFF. The CDR3 DNA follows: TGCGCCAGCGGATTATGGGGACAGGGTGACACCGGGGAGCTGTTTTTT.